The 11 T cell receptor beta chains listed next were all sequenced from one sample in a study of OX40 agonist ivuxolimab in advanced cancers. Libraries came from the immunoSEQ multiplex PCR assay. The table comes from immuneACCESS by way of TCRdb, which keeps in-frame sequences with V and J called. Part of the clones is missing from these tables; in studies checked, under half for an unresolved V gene and the rest for unknown reasons. This sample lists about 48,000 clones; more than 80% were detected once. 0.95% to 1.5% of the sample is taken by the ten largest. The material sequenced was CD4+ or CD8+ T cells sorted from blood, taken in a trial of the OX40 agonist ivuxolimab. The receptors were gathered from an adult with an advanced solid tumor such as melanoma, head and neck, liver or kidney cancer.

This chain connects TRBV7-8 to TRBJ2-5; 7 bases agree with TRBD2. After removal of 1 base from V and 9 bases from J, the junction contained 2 bases not matched to a gene. The CDR3 runs 12 residues. CDR1 is SGHVS and CDR2 is FQNEAQ in the germline V gene. CDR3 in amino acids: CASSLVRGAQYF. The CDR3 coding sequence is TGTGCCAGCAGCTTAGTTCGGGGGGCCCAGTACTTC.

V gene TRBV6-5 combines with J gene TRBJ2-5; tentative D call: TRBD2 (5 bases). Germline assignment: CDR1 MNHEY and CDR2 SVGAGI. V lost 2 bases to trimming and J lost 7 bases, with 8 bases between them. This CDR3 has 12 residues. CDR3 nucleotides: TGTGCCAGCAGTTACGCTGGAGGGACCCAGTACTTC. It encodes CASSYAGGTQYF.

The genes are TRBV27 and TRBJ1-5; perhaps TRBD1 as D (5 bases). The germline V and J ends were trimmed by 6 bases and 6 bases, with 27 bases remaining between them. The CDR3 runs to 18 residues. Germline assignment: CDR1 MNHEY and CDR2 SMNVEV (reference sequence). The CDR3 sequence: CASRRSFGGGGGGQPQHF. DNA for the CDR3: TGTGCCAGCAGGAGGTCCTTTGGGGGTGGGGGAGGTGGTCAGCCCCAGCATTTT.

The chain couples TRBV9 to TRBJ2-6; D possibly corresponds to TRBD1 (6 bases). Germline assignment: CDR1 SGDLS and CDR2 YYNGEE. The length of the CDR3 is 15 residues. The V end lost 2 bases, the J end lost 4 bases, and 10 bases lay between the germline ends. The CDR3 is CASSVRGIGANVLTF. The CDR3 DNA reads as TGTGCCAGCAGCGTCAGGGGTATCGGGGCCAACGTCCTGACTTTC.

The gene calls are TRBV7-8 and TRBJ2-1, with TRBD2 identical over 13 bases. V was pared by 4 bases and J by 0 bases, with 12 bases of the junction left unmatched. The CDR3 has 20 amino acids. Per germline, CDR1 SGHVS and CDR2 FQNEAQ. The DNA for the CDR3 is TGTGCCAGCAGCTCCCCTCGGACTAGCGGGGGCCCTAGCTCCTACAATGAGCAGTTCTTC. Translation: CASSSPRTSGGPSSYNEQFF. The variable domain in full, with the rest retrieved from reference TRBV7-8 and TRBJ2-1, is GAGVSQSPRYKVAKRGQDVALRCDPISGHVSLFWYQQALGQGPEFLTYFQNEAQLDKSGLPSDRFFAERPEGSVSTLKIQRTQQEDSAVYLCASSSPRTSGGPSSYNEQFFGPGTRLTVL.

V is TRBV5-4 and J is TRBJ1-1; 9 bases fit TRBD1. In germline, CDR1 is SGHNT, CDR2 YYREEE (reference sequence). This CDR3 is 17 amino acids long. After removal of 0 bases from V and 1 base from J, the junction contained 7 bases not matched to a gene. The CDR3 spells CASSLVTGGLRNTEAFF. CDR3 coding DNA: TGTGCCAGCAGCTTGGTTACAGGGGGCTTGCGGAACACTGAAGCTTTCTTT. Complete variable domain (other parts from reference TRBV5-4 and TRBJ1-1): ETGVTQSPTHLIKTRGQQVTLRCSSQSGHNTVSWYQQALGQGPQFIFQYYREEENGRGNFPPRFSGLQFPNYSSELNVNALELDDSALYLCASSLVTGGLRNTEAFFGQGTRLTVV.

V and J are TRBV30 and TRBJ1-5, with D maybe TRBD1 (5 bases). Trimming took off 0 bases at V and 5 bases at J, with 8 bases between the two ends. Germline CDR1 GTSNPN, CDR2 SVGIG (reference sequence). The CDR3 is 13 residues long. CDR3 loop: CAWSVRGDQPQHF. The CDR3 coding sequence is TGTGCCTGGAGTGTGCGGGGGGATCAGCCCCAGCATTTT. Supplemented by reference TRBV30 and TRBJ1-5, the full variable domain reads SQTIHQWPATLVQPVGSPLSLECTVEGTSNPNLYWYRQAAGRGLQLLFYSVGIGQISSEVPQNLSASRPQDRQFILSSKKLLLSDSGFYLCAWSVRGDQPQHFGDGTRLSIL.

V and J are TRBV9 and TRBJ2-7; weak D call: TRBD1 (5 bases). V dropped 0 bases and J dropped 3 bases, with 10 bases sitting between them. Per the germline V gene, CDR1 is SGDLS and CDR2 is YYNGEE. CDR3 length equals 14 residues. The CDR3 is CASSVGPGHYEQYF. CDR3 sequence (DNA): TGTGCCAGCAGCGTAGGCCCAGGGCACTACGAGCAGTACTTC.

The chain carries TRBV7-2 and TRBJ1-5; D is possibly TRBD1 (5 bases). Germline assignment: CDR1 SGHTA and CDR2 FQGNSA. This CDR3 has 15 residues. V lost 1 base and J 4 bases, leaving 11 bases between the germline ends. The CDR3 sequence: CASSLGAGGNQPQHF. Here the CDR3 DNA reads TGTGCCAGCAGCTTAGGCGCGGGGGGAAATCAGCCCCAGCATTTT.

The genes are TRBV10-3 and TRBJ1-2; D call uncertain. CDR1 is ENHRY, CDR2 SYGVKD, per germline. V lost 5 bases and J lost 4, with 8 bases in between. There are 12 residues in the CDR3. CDR3: CAISPGRYGYTF. CDR3 sequence (DNA): TGTGCCATCAGTCCGGGTCGCTATGGCTACACCTTC.

The chain links TRBV7-9 to TRBJ2-1; 10 bases agree with TRBD2. Germline V CDR1 and CDR2: SEHNR, FQNEAQ (reference sequence). The V and J ends lost 3 bases and 6 bases, in that order; junction bases with no gene match: 2. The CDR3 contains 14 residues. CDR3 sequence (DNA): TGTGCCAGCAGCTTGGAGCGGGGGGGCAATGAGCAGTTCTTC. Translated: CASSLERGGNEQFF.